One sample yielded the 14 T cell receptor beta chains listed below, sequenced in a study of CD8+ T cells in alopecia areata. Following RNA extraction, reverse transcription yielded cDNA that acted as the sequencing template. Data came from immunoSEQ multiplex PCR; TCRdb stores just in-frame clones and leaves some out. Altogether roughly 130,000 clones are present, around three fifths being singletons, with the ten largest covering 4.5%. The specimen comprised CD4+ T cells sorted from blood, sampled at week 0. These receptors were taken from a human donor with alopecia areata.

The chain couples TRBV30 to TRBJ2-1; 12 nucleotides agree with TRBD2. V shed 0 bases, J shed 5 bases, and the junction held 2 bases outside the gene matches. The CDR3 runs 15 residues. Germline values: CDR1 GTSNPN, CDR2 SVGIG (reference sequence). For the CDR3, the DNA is TGTGCCTGGAGTGTACTAGCGGGAGGAAACAATGAGCAGTTCTTC. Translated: CAWSVLAGGNNEQFF.

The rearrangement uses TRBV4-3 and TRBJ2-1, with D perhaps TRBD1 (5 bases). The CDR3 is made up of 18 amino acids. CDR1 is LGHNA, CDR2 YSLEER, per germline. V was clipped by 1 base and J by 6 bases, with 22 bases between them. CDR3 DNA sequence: TGCGCCAGCAGCCAAGGCAATGAATTAGGGGCAGAAAGCAATGAGCAGTTCTTC. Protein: CASSQGNELGAESNEQFF.

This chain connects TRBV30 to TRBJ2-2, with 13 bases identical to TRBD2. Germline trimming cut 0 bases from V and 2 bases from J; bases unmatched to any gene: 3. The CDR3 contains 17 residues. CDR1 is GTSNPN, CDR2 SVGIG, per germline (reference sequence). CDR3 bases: TGTGCCTGGAGTGTTCTGGGACTAGCGGGAAACACCGGGGAGCTGTTTTTT. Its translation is CAWSVLGLAGNTGELFF.

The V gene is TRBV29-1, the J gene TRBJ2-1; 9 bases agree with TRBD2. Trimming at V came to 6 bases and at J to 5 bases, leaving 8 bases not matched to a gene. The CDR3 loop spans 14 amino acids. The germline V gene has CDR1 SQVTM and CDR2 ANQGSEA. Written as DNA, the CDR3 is TGCAGCGTGGATTCTAGCGGGGTACACAATGAGCAGTTCTTC. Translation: CSVDSSGVHNEQFF.

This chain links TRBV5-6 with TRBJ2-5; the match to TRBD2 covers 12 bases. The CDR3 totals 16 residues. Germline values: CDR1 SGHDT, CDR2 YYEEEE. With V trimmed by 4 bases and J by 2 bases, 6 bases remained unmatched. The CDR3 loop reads CASSELAGGLQETQYF. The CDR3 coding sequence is TGTGCCAGCAGCGAACTAGCGGGGGGACTTCAAGAGACCCAGTACTTC.

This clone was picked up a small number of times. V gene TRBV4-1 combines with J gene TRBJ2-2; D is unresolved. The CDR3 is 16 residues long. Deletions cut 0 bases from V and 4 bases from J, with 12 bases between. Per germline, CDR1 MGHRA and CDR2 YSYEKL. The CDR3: CASSQDRGRGTGELFF. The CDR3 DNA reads TGCGCCAGCAGCCAAGATCGCGGCAGAGGCACCGGGGAGCTGTTTTTT.

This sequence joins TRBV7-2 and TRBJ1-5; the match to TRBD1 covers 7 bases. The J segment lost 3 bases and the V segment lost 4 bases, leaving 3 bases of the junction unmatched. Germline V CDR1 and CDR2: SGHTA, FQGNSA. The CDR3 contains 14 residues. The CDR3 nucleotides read TGTGCCAGCAGCTCTACAGGGGACAATCAGCCCCAGCATTTT. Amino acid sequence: CASSSTGDNQPQHF.

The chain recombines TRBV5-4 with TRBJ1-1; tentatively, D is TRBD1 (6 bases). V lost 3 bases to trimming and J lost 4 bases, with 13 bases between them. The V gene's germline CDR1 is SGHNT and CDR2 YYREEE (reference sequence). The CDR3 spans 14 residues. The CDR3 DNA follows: TGTGCCAGCAGCTCGCCACAGGGCGCCACTGAAGCTTTCTTT. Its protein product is CASSSPQGATEAFF.

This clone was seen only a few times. The CDR3 region is CASSLVRLREQYF. For the CDR3, the DNA is TGTGCCAGCAGCTTAGTGAGATTGCGCGAGCAGTACTTC. The chain couples TRBV11-1 to TRBJ2-7; no clear D. The CDR3 consists of 13 residues. CDR1 is SGHAT and CDR2 is FQDESV in the germline V gene (reference sequence). V lost 1 base and J lost 6, with 10 bases in between.

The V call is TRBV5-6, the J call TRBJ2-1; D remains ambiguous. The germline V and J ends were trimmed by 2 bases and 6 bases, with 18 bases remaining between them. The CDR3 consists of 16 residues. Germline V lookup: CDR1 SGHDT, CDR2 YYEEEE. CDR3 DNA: TGTGCCAGCAGCTTAGGAAGGGAAAGTGGCGGCAATGAGCAGTTCTTC. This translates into CASSLGRESGGNEQFF.

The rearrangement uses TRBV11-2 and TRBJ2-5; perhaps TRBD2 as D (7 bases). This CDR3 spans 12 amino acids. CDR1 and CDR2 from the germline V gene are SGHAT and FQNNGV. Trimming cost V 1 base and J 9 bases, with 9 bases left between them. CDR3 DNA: TGTGCCAGCAGCTTAGGGGGGGGGCCCCAGTACTTC. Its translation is CASSLGGGPQYF.

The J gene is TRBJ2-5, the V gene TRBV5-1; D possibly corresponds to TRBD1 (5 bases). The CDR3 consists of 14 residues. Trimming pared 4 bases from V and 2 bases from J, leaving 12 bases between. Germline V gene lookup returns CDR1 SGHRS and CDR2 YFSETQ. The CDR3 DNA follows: TGCGCCAGCAGCGAATGGGGCAATCAAGAGACCCAGTACTTC. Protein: CASSEWGNQETQYF.

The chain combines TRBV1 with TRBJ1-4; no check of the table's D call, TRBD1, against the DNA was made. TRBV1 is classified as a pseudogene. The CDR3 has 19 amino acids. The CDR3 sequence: CTSSQALPGQRSTNEKLFF. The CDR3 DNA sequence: TGCACCAGCAGCCAGGCATTGCCGGGACAGAGATCAACTAATGAAAAACTGTTTTTT.

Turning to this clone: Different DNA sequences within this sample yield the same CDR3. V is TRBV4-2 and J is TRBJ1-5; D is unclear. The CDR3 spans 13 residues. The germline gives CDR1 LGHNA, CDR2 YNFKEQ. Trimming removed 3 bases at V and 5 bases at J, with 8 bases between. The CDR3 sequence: CASSQGRDQPQHF. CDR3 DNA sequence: TGTGCCAGCAGCCAGGGTAGGGATCAGCCCCAGCATTTT.